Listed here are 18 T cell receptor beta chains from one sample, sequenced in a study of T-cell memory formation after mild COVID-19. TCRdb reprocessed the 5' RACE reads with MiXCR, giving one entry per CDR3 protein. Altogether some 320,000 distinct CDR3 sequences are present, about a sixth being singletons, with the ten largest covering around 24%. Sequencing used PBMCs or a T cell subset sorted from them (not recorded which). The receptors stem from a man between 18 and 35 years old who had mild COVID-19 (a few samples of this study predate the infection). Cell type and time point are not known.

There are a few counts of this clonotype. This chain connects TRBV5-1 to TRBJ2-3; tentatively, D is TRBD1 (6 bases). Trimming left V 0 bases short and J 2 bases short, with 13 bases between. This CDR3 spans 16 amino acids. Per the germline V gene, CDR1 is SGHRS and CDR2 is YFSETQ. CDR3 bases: TGCGCCAGCAGCTTGGCCGAAACAGGGTTCACAGATACGCAGTATTTT. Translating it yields CASSLAETGFTDTQYF.

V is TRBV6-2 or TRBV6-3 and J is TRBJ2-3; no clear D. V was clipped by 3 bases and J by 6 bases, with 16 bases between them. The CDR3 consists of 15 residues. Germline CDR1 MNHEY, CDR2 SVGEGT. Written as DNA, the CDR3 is TGTGCCAGCAGTTATAGGCCCTTCTTGTGGGATACGCAGTATTTT. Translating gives CASSYRPFLWDTQYF.

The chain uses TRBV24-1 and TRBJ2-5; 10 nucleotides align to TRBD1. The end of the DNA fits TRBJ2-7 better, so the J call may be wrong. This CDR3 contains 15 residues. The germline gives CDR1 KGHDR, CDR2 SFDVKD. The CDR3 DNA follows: TGTGCCACCAGTGATCCAGACAGGGGGCCCTACGAGCAGTACTTC. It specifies CATSDPDRGPYEQYF.

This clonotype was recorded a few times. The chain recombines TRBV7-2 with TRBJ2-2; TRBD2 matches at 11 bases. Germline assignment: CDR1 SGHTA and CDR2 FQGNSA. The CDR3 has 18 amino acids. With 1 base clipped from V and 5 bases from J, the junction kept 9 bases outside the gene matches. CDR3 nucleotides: TGTGCCAGCAGCTTAGTGGTAGCGGGGGGGCTGTCTACCGGGGAGCTGTTTTTT. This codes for CASSLVVAGGLSTGELFF.

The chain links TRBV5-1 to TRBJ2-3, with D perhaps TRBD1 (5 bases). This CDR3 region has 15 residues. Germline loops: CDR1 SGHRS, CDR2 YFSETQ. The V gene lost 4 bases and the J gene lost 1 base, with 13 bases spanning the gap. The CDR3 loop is CASSPYAQGTDTQYF. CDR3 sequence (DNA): TGCGCCAGCAGCCCCTACGCACAGGGCACAGATACGCAGTATTTT. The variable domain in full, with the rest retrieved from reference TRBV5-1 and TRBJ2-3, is KAGVTQTPRYLIKTRGQQVTLSCSPISGHRSVSWYQQTPGQGLQFLFEYFSETQRNKGNFPGRFSGRQFSNSRSEMNVSTLELGDSALYLCASSPYAQGTDTQYFGPGTRLTVL.

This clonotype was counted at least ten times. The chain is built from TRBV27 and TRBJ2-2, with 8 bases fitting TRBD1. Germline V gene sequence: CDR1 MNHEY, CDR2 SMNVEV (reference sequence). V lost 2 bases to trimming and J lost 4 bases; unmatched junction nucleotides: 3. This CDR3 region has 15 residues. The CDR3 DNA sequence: TGTGCCAGCAGTTTACGGACAGGGACCACCGGGGAGCTGTTTTTT. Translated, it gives CASSLRTGTTGELFF.

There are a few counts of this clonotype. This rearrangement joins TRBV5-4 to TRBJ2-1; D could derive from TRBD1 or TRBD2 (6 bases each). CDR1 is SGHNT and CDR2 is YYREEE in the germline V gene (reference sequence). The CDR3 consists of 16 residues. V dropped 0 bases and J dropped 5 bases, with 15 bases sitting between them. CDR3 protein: CASSLAAGRDNNEQFF. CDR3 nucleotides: TGTGCCAGCAGCTTGGCAGCGGGTCGGGACAACAATGAGCAGTTCTTC.

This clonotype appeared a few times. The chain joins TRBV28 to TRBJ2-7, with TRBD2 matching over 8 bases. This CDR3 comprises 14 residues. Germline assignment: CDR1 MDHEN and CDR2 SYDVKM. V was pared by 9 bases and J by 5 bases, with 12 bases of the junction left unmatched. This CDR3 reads CASRPGGRRDEQYF. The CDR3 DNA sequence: TGTGCCAGTAGGCCGGGGGGGCGAAGGGACGAGCAGTACTTC.

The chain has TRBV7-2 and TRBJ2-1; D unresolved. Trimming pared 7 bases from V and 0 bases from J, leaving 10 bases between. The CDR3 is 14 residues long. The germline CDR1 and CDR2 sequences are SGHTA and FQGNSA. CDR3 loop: CASTLAGSYNEQFF. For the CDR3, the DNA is TGTGCCAGCACCCTGGCAGGCTCCTACAATGAGCAGTTCTTC. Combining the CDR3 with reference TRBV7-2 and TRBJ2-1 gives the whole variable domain GAGVSQSPSNKVTEKGKDVELRCDPISGHTALYWYRQSLGQGLEFLIYFQGNSAPDKSGLPSDRFSAERTGGSVSTLTIQRTQQEDSAVYLCASTLAGSYNEQFFGPGTRLTVL.

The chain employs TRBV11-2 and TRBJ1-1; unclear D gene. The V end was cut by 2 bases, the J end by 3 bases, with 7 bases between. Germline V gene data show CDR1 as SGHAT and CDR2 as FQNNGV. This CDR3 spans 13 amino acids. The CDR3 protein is CASSLPPDTEAFF. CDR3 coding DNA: TGTGCCAGCAGCTTACCCCCCGACACTGAAGCTTTCTTT.

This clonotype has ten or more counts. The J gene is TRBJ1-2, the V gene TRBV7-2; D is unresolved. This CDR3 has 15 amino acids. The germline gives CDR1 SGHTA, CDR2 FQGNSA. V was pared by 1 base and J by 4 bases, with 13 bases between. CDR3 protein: CASSLVLQQSYGYTF. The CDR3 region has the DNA TGTGCCAGCAGCTTAGTATTACAACAAAGCTATGGCTACACCTTC.

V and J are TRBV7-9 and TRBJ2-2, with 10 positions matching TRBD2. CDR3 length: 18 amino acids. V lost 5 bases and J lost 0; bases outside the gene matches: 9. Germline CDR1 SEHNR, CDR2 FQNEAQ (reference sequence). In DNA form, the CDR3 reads TGTGCCAGCAGCGGAGGTGGGACTAGCGTTTCGAACACCGGGGAGCTGTTTTTT. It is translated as CASSGGGTSVSNTGELFF.

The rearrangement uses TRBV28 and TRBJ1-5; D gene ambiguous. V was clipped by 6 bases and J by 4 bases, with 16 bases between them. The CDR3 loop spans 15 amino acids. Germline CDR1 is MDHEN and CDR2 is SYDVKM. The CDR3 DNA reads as TGTGCCAGCAGGGGATGGGGTGGTCGGAATCAGCCCCAGCATTTT. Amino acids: CASRGWGGRNQPQHF.

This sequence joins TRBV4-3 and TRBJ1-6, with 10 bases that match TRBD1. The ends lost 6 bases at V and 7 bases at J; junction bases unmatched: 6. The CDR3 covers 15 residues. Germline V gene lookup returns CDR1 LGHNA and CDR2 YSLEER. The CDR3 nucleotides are TGCGCCAGCAGGTCCCGGGACAGGGGAAATTCACCCCTCCACTTT. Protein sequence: CASRSRDRGNSPLHF.

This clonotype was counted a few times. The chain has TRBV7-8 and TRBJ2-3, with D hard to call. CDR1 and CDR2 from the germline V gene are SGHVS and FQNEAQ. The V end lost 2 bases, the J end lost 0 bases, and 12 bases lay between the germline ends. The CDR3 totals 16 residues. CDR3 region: CASSLRRLTSTDTQYF. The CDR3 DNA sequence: TGTGCCAGCAGCTTAAGACGGCTCACTAGCACAGATACGCAGTATTTT.

In nucleotides, the CDR3 is TGCGCCAGCAGAGCGGGCGGTGGCACAGATACGCAGTATTTT. Translating gives CASRAGGGTDTQYF. The chain carries TRBV5-1 and TRBJ2-3; D is perhaps TRBD2 (6 bases). The germline CDR1 and CDR2 sequences are SGHRS and YFSETQ. V dropped 5 bases and J dropped 1 base, with 11 bases sitting between them. The CDR3 sequence is 14 residues long.

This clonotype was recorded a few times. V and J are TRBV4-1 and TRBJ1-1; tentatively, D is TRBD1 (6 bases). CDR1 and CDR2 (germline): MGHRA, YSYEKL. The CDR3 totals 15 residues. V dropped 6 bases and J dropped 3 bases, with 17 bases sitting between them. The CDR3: CASSEAGAGDTEAFF. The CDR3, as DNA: TGCGCCAGCAGTGAAGCGGGCGCAGGGGACACTGAAGCTTTCTTT.

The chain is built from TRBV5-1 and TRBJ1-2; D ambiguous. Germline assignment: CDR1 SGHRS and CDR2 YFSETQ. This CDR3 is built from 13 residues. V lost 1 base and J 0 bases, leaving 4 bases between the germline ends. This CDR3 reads CASSLWANYGYTF. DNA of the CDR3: TGCGCCAGCAGCTTGTGGGCTAACTATGGCTACACCTTC.